The clone carrying this T cell receptor beta chain has a count of ten or more. Its antigen remains unidentified. The data derive from a study of breast tumors, draining lymph nodes, adjacent tissues. The study, taken as a whole, reports: Tumor repertoires ranked between lymph nodes and nontumor tissue in diversity, with V and J gene preferences. Most tumor T cells seemingly derive from lymph node, then expand in tumor. Compared with basal-like, luminal-like tumors shared significantly more repertoire with nontumor tissue. That most tumor T cells come from lymph nodes remained unproven.

Samples came from axillary lymph nodes draining the breast cancer. From the multiplex PCR reads, TCRdb called clonotypes with MiXCR, one entry per CDR3 protein. The repertoire has approximately 250,000 distinct CDR3 sequences, under 35% of them found once; the top ten carry over 3.5%. Germline CDR1 DFQATT, CDR2 SNEGSKA (reference sequence). The V and J ends lost 0 bases and 2 bases respectively, with 7 bases between them. This CDR3 is 14 amino acids long. The sequence derives from a female donor with breast cancer. Some clones in this sample may be carry-over from other donors' samples. This chain uses TRBV20-1 with TRBJ2-2; no definite D call. The specimen was axillary lymph node tissue. In nucleotides, the CDR3 is TGCAGTGCTAGAGATGGTTTAAACACCGGGGAGCTGTTTTTT. Encoded protein: CSARDGLNTGELFF.